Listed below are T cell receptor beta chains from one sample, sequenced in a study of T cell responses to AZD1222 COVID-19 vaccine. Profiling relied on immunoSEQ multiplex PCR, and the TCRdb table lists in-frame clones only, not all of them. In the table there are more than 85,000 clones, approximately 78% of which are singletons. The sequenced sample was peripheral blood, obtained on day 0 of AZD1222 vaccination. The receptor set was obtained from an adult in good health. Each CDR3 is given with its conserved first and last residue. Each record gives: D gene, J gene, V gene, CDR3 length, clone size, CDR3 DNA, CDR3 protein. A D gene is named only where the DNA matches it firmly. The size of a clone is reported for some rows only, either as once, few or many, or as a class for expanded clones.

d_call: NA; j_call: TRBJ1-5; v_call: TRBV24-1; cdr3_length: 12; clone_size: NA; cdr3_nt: TGTGCCACCAGTCGCGGCAATCAGCCCCAGCATTTT; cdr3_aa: CATSRGNQPQHF
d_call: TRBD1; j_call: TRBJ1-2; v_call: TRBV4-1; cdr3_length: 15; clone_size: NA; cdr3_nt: TGCGCCAGCAGCCCCAAGGGGGCCCGCAAGGATGGCTACACCTTC; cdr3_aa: CASSPKGARKDGYTF
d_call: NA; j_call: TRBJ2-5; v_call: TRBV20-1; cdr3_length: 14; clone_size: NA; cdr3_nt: TGCAGTGCTAGTAGGTCGCTAGGACAAGAGACCCAGTACTTC; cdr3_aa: CSASRSLGQETQYF
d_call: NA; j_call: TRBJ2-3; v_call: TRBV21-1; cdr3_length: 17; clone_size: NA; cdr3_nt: TGTGCCAGCAGCACTCGGAGGGGGACAAGGGCGAGGAATACGCAGTATTTT; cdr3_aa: CASSTRRGTRARNTQYF
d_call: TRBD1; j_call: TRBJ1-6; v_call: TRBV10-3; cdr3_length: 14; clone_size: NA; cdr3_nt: TGTGCCATCAGCCAGGGACAGTATAATTCACCCCTCCACTTT; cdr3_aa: CAISQGQYNSPLHF
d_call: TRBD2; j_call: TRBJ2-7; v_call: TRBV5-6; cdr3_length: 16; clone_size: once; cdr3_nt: TGTGCCAGCAGCTTGTGGTCGGTGGGAGGGCCTCAGGAGCAGTACTTC; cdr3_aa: CASSLWSVGGPQEQYF
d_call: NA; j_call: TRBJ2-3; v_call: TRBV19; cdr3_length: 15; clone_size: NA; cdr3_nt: TGTGCCAGTAGTATACGGGGCAGCTACACAGATACGCAGTATTTT; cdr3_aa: CASSIRGSYTDTQYF
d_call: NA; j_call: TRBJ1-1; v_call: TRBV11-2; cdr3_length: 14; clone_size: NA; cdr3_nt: TGTGCCAGCAGCTTTTTTCCGGATGGCGGTGAAGCTTTCTTT; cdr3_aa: CASSFFPDGGEAFF
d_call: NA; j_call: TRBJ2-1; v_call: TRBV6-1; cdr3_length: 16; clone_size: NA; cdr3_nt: TGTGCCAGCAGTGAAGCGCTTTCGGCGGTATACAATGAGCAGTTCTTC; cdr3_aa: CASSEALSAVYNEQFF
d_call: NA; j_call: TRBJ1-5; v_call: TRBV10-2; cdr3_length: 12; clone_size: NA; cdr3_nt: TGCGCCACCGGGGAGAGAGATCAGCCCCAGCATTTT; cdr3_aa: CATGERDQPQHF
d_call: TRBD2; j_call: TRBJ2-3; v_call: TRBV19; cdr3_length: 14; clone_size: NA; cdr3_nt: TGTGCTAGTTCGACTAGCGGAGGCGGGGATACGCAGTATTTT; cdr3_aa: CASSTSGGGDTQYF
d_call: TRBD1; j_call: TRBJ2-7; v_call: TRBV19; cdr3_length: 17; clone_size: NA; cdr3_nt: TGTGCCAGTAGTCTGCGGACAGGGTCTAATTTGGGCTACGAGCAGTACTTC; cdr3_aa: CASSLRTGSNLGYEQYF
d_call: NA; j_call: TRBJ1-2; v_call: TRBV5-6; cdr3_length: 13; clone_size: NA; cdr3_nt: TGTGCCAGCAGCTTTACCCCGAGGGAAGGCTACACCTTC; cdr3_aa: CASSFTPREGYTF
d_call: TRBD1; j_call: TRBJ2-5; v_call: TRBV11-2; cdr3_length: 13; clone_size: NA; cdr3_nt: TGTGCCAGCAGCTCGGGACAGGGAAGGACCCAGTACTTC; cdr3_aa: CASSSGQGRTQYF
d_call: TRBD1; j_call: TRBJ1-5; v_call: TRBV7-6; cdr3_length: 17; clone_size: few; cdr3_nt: TGTGCCAGCAGCAGAGGGACAGGGGTTCCTTTTTGGCGGCCCCAGCATTTT; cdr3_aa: CASSRGTGVPFWRPQHF
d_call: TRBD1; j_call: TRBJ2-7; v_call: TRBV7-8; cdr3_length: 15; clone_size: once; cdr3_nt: TGTGCCAGCAGCTCTGGGACAGGGGATGCCTACGAGCAGTACTTC; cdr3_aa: CASSSGTGDAYEQYF
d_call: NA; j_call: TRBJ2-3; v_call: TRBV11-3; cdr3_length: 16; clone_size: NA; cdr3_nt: TGTGCCAGCAGCCGGGGACGGCAAGGGGTAACAGATACGCAGTATTTT; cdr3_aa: CASSRGRQGVTDTQYF
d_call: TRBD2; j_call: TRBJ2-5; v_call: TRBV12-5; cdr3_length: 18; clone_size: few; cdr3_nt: TGTGCTAGTGGTCTGGGACTAGGCGGGAGGGCCGATTCAGAGACCCAGTACTTC; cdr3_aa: CASGLGLGGRADSETQYF
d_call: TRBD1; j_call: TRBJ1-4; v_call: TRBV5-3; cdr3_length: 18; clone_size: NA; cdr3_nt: TGTGCCAGAAGCTTGGGCAACAGGGGGAGGTCAACTAATGAAAAACTGTTTTTT; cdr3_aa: CARSLGNRGRSTNEKLFF
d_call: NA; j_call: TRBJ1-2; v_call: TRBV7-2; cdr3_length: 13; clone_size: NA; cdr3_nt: TGTGCCAGCAGCTTACCGGGGGGCTATGGCTACACCTTC; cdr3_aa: CASSLPGGYGYTF
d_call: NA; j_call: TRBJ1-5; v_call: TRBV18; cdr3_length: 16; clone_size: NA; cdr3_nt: TGTGCCAGCTCACGTGGACTCGGGGGGTTGGGTCAGCCCCAGCATTTT; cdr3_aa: CASSRGLGGLGQPQHF
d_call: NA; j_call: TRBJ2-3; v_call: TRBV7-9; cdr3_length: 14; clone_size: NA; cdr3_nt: TGTGCCAGCAGCTTAGCCCAGGGGCGGGATACGCAGTATTTT; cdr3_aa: CASSLAQGRDTQYF
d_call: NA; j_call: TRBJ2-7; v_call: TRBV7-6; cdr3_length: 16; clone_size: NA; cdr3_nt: TGTGCCAGCAGCCCCTCTGGGGGCGGGGGACCCTACGAGCAGTACTTC; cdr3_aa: CASSPSGGGGPYEQYF
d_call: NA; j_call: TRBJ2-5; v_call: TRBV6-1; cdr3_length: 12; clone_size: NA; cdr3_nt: TGTGCCAGCAGTGAACAGGGGGAGACCCAGTACTTC; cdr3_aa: CASSEQGETQYF
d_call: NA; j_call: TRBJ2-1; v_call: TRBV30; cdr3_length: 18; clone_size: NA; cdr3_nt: TGTGCCTGGAGTGTACCTCCCGAACGTTGGTGGTTAGGGAATGAGCAGTTCTTC; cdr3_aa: CAWSVPPERWWLGNEQFF
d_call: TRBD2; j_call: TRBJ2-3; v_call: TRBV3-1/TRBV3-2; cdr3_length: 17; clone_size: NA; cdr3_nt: TGTGCCAGCAGCCAGAATAGCGGGAAGTTAGTTACAGATACGCAGTATTTT; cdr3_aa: CASSQNSGKLVTDTQYF
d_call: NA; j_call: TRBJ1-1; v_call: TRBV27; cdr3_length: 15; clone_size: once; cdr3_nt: TGTGCCAGCAGTTTAGCCCTGATAGGGAACAGTGAAGCTTTCTTT; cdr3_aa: CASSLALIGNSEAFF
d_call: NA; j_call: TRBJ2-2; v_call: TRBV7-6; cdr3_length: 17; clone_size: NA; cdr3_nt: TGTGCCAGCAGCTTCGGTCGGGCGGGAAAAAACACCGGGGAGCTGTTTTTT; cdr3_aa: CASSFGRAGKNTGELFF
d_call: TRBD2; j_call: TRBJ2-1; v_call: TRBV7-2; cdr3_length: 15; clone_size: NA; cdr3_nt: TGTGCCAGCAGCTTAGAGTCAAGCGGGGCGAATGAGCAGTTCTTC; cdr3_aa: CASSLESSGANEQFF